A single sample is the source of the 32 T cell receptor beta chains below, sequenced in a study of Graves' ophthalmopathy and Graves' hyperthyroidism. As the template, RNA transcripts were used to amplify TCR beta CDR3 regions. The library came from an HTBI-primed first-round RT-PCR and a second-round multiplex PCR. TCRdb passed the multiplex PCR reads through MiXCR, listing each CDR3 protein once. The table has around 170,000 distinct CDR3 sequences, 30% to 45% seen once; the top ten hold around 5.5%. The specimen sequenced was peripheral blood. These TCRs come from a woman aged 40 to 49 with Graves' ophthalmopathy.

The J gene is TRBJ1-2, the V gene TRBV6-1, with D unclear. The CDR3 runs to 12 residues. Trimming pared 11 bases from V and 4 bases from J, leaving 14 bases between. Looked up from germline, CDR1 is MNHNS and CDR2 is SASEGT. CDR3 DNA: TGTGCCGGATCTCCCAACCTCTATGGCTACACCTTC. As protein: CAGSPNLYGYTF.

The CDR3 region has the DNA TGTGCCAGCAGTTACGTCGGTGTGAGCGAGAGGCCCTACGAGCAGTACTTC. Translation: CASSYVGVSERPYEQYF. The chain employs TRBV6-5 and TRBJ2-7; no definite D call. CDR1 is MNHEY, CDR2 SVGAGI, per germline. The CDR3 is 17 amino acids. V lost 2 bases to trimming and J lost 2 bases, with 19 bases between them.

This clonotype has a count of ten or more. The J gene is TRBJ2-5, the V gene TRBV11-2; TRBD2 might be the D (5 bases). The CDR3 spans 14 residues. V was pared by 1 base and J by 2 bases, with 8 bases between. CDR1 is SGHAT and CDR2 is FQNNGV in the germline V gene. Here the CDR3 DNA reads TGTGCCAGCAGCTTAGCCGGGAAACAAGAGACCCAGTACTTC. Translation gives CASSLAGKQETQYF.

This clonotype showed up many times. This chain joins TRBV15 and TRBJ2-5, with 8 bases matching TRBD1. V was clipped by 3 bases and J by 5 bases; unmatched bases: 2. Germline CDR1 is LNHNV and CDR2 is YYDKDF (reference sequence). This CDR3 contains 13 residues. The CDR3 sequence is CATSSGQGETQYF. The CDR3 nucleotides read TGTGCCACCAGCAGCGGACAGGGTGAGACCCAGTACTTC.

The chain joins TRBV6-5 to TRBJ1-3; weak D call: TRBD1 (5 bases). Trimming took 2 bases from V and 0 from J, leaving 11 bases between them. Germline V lookup: CDR1 MNHEY, CDR2 SVGAGI. The CDR3 runs 16 residues. Written as DNA, the CDR3 is TGTGCCAGCAGTTACGGTGGGACGGACTCTGGAAACACCATATATTTT. Residues: CASSYGGTDSGNTIYF.

This clonotype was seen many times. This chain joins TRBV3-1 and TRBJ2-7, with a tentative D call TRBD2 (7 bases). V lost 0 bases, J lost 3 bases, and 12 bases lay in between. The CDR3 is made up of 15 amino acids. CDR1 is LGHDT, CDR2 YNNKEL, per germline (reference sequence). Here the CDR3 reads CASSQEGGQGYEQYF. The DNA for the CDR3 is TGTGCCAGCAGCCAAGAGGGGGGGCAGGGCTACGAGCAGTACTTC.

This chain joins TRBV6-1 and TRBJ2-7; TRBD1 agrees at 7 bases. Germline CDR1 reads MNHNS; CDR2 reads SASEGT. The CDR3 has 12 amino acids. The ends lost 3 bases at V and 13 bases at J; junction bases unmatched: 9. This chain's CDR3 is CASSDRGPRNYF. As DNA, the CDR3 is TGTGCCAGCAGTGATAGGGGGCCACGGAACTACTTC.

Ten or more counts support this clonotype. The chain employs TRBV12-3 or TRBV12-4 and TRBJ1-1; D unresolved. The CDR3 has 15 residues. Trimming cost V 1 base and J 1 base, with 10 bases left between them. For the CDR3, the DNA is TGTGCCAGCAGTTTAGACGGGCAAGAGAACACTGAAGCTTTCTTT. Translated: CASSLDGQENTEAFF.

This clonotype occurred many times. The genes are TRBV30 and TRBJ1-1; 8 positions match TRBD1. Germline CDR1 is GTSNPN and CDR2 is SVGIG (reference sequence). The V segment lost 5 bases and the J segment 10 bases; nucleotides outside the gene matches: 12. The CDR3 sequence is 13 residues long. The CDR3 coding sequence is TGTGCCTGGGGAATACAGGGGGATAAACGAGCTTTCTTT. It yields the protein CAWGIQGDKRAFF.

The V and J genes are TRBV7-2 and TRBJ2-7; D gene ambiguous. V was clipped by 3 bases and J by 1 base, with 4 bases between them. In germline, CDR1 is SGHTA, CDR2 FQGNSA. CDR3 length: 12 residues. CDR3 DNA: TGTGCCAGCAGCTTGTATTCCTACGAGCAGTACTTC. This translates into CASSLYSYEQYF. Full variable domain (outside the CDR3, taken from reference TRBV7-2 and TRBJ2-7): GAGVSQSPSNKVTEKGKDVELRCDPISGHTALYWYRQSLGQGLEFLIYFQGNSAPDKSGLPSDRFSAERTGGSVSTLTIQRTQQEDSAVYLCASSLYSYEQYFGPGTRLTVT.

There are many counts of this clonotype. V is TRBV29-1 and J is TRBJ1-3; D is undetermined. The V gene lost 4 bases and the J gene lost 3 bases, with 10 bases spanning the gap. Germline-derived CDR1 and CDR2 are SQVTM and ANQGSEA. The CDR3 contains 13 residues. The CDR3 sequence is CSVGRADGNTIYF. CDR3 bases: TGCAGCGTTGGGAGGGCTGATGGAAACACCATATATTTT.

This clonotype was picked up many times. The chain recombines TRBV6-4 with TRBJ1-5; the D gene is possibly TRBD1 (5 bases). CDR1 is MRHNA, CDR2 SNTAGT, per germline. V was shortened by 7 bases and J by 0 bases, with 19 bases between the two germline ends. This CDR3 contains 17 residues. The DNA of the CDR3 is TGTGCCAGCACCCATATAGGGACTCACCCTAGCAATCAGCCCCAGCATTTT. Protein: CASTHIGTHPSNQPQHF.

The chain links TRBV28 to TRBJ2-7; weak D call: TRBD2 (6 bases). The V gene's germline CDR1 is MDHEN and CDR2 SYDVKM. Trimming left V 5 bases short and J 5 bases short, with 16 bases between. The CDR3 is 14 amino acids. CDR3 loop: CASSPFRESNEQYF. The DNA for the CDR3 is TGTGCCAGCAGTCCTTTCCGGGAGAGTAACGAGCAGTACTTC.

At least ten counts were recorded for this clonotype. The chain links TRBV12-3 or TRBV12-4 to TRBJ1-3; D gene uncertain. This CDR3 is built from 15 residues. Trimming left V 6 bases short and J 0 bases short, with 12 bases between. The CDR3 is CASSSITSSGNTIYF. In DNA form, the CDR3 reads TGTGCCAGCAGCTCTATCACTTCCTCTGGAAACACCATATATTTT.

The genes are TRBV6-2 or TRBV6-3 and TRBJ2-5, with TRBD2 as a possible D gene (6 bases). The V gene lost 8 bases and the J gene lost 1 base, with 14 bases spanning the gap. The CDR3 length is 14 residues. Germline assignment: CDR1 MNHEY and CDR2 SVGEGT. The CDR3 DNA follows: TGTGCCAGCGGGAGGCGGGCGGGCCAAGAGACCCAGTACTTC. Encoded protein: CASGRRAGQETQYF.

This clonotype was picked up many times. The rearrangement uses TRBV27 and TRBJ1-1; D gene ambiguous. The V and J ends lost 11 bases and 1 base respectively, with 8 bases between them. This CDR3 contains 11 residues. From germline, CDR1 is MNHEY and CDR2 SMNVEV (reference sequence). The CDR3 bases are TGTGCCTGTGGCTCGAACACTGAAGCTTTCTTT. Residues: CACGSNTEAFF.

The V call is TRBV28, the J call TRBJ1-1; D is possibly TRBD1 (5 bases). The CDR3 runs 17 residues. The germline V gene encodes CDR1 MDHEN and CDR2 SYDVKM. V was shortened by 3 bases and J by 5 bases, with 22 bases between the two germline ends. The CDR3 sequence: CASSFWVRIGGWTEAFF. In DNA form, the CDR3 reads TGTGCCAGCAGTTTTTGGGTTCGGATTGGGGGTTGGACTGAAGCTTTCTTT.

This clonotype was found many times. V usage is TRBV20-1 and J usage is TRBJ2-5, with D maybe TRBD1 (5 bases). Germline CDR1 DFQATT, CDR2 SNEGSKA (reference sequence). V lost 2 bases and J lost 4, with 14 bases in between. The CDR3 extends over 14 amino acids. The CDR3 here is CSARIGRGSETQYF. CDR3 coding DNA: TGCAGTGCTAGAATCGGTAGGGGCTCAGAGACCCAGTACTTC.

This clonotype came up many times. The rearrangement uses TRBV28 and TRBJ2-4, with TRBD1 identical over 7 bases. CDR3 size: 16 residues. Trimming at V came to 3 bases and at J to 0 bases, leaving 5 bases not matched to a gene. Per germline, CDR1 MDHEN and CDR2 SYDVKM. The CDR3 DNA reads as TGTGCCAGCAGTTTCCGACAGGGCACAGCCAAAAACATTCAGTACTTC. This translates into CASSFRQGTAKNIQYF.

V gene TRBV15 combines with J gene TRBJ2-7, with 8 nucleotides matching TRBD1. Losses at the gene ends were 1 base for V and 9 bases for J; bases not matched to a gene: 11. The CDR3 spans 15 residues. CDR1 is LNHNV and CDR2 is YYDKDF in the germline V gene (reference sequence). The CDR3, as DNA: TGTGCCACCAGCAGAGCTATAGGACAGGGTTATGGGCAGTACTTC. This translates into CATSRAIGQGYGQYF. Full variable domain (rest looked up from reference TRBV15 and TRBJ2-7): DAMVIQNPRYQVTQFGKPVTLSCSQTLNHNVMYWYQQKSSQAPKLLFHYYDKDFNNEADTPDNFQSRRPNTSFCFLDIRSPGLGDTAMYLCATSRAIGQGYGQYFGPGTRLTVT.

This clonotype was picked up many times. The chain uses TRBV12-3 or TRBV12-4 and TRBJ2-5; TRBD1 matches 9 bases. V dropped 5 bases and J dropped 0; count of bases not matched to a gene: 4. This CDR3 has 15 amino acids. This chain's CDR3 is CASSRDRVNQETQYF. The CDR3 region has the DNA TGTGCCAGCAGTAGGGACAGGGTGAACCAAGAGACCCAGTACTTC.

This clonotype was seen at least ten times. J is TRBJ1-5 and V is TRBV12-3 or TRBV12-4; unclear D gene. V was pared by 6 bases and J by 6 bases, with 15 bases between. CDR3 size: 14 residues. The CDR3 region is CASRPDTGFQPQHF. CDR3 DNA: TGTGCCAGCAGACCCGACACGGGCTTTCAGCCCCAGCATTTT.

Ten or more counts support this clonotype. The chain carries TRBV11-1 and TRBJ2-7; 15 bases align to TRBD2. CDR3 size: 16 residues. Germline CDR1 and CDR2: SGHAT and FQDESV (reference sequence). V was clipped by 5 bases and J by 7 bases; unmatched bases: 9. The CDR3 here is CASSNGLAGGLSEQYF. The CDR3 DNA follows: TGTGCCAGCAGCAACGGACTAGCGGGAGGGCTTAGTGAGCAGTACTTC.

This clonotype was seen at least ten times. The CDR3 bases are TGCGCCAGCAGGGACAGGAACTCTGGAAACACCATATATTTT. Translation: CASRDRNSGNTIYF. The rearrangement joins TRBV10-2 to TRBJ1-3; 7 nucleotides match TRBD1. The ends lost 6 bases at V and 0 bases at J; junction bases unmatched: 2. Looked up from germline, CDR1 is WSHSY and CDR2 is SAAADI. CDR3 size: 14 residues.

Ten or more counts support this clonotype. J is TRBJ1-2 and V is TRBV7-9, with 8 bases fitting TRBD1. Germline V CDR1 and CDR2: SEHNR, FQNEAQ (reference sequence). The V gene end was trimmed by 5 bases and the J gene end by 4 bases; junction bases not matched to a gene: 15. The CDR3 has 17 amino acids. The chain's CDR3 is CASSPLDRGAPFYGYTF. CDR3 bases: TGTGCCAGCAGCCCGCTCGACAGGGGCGCCCCATTCTATGGCTACACCTTC.

This clonotype was found many times. The chain employs TRBV12-3 or TRBV12-4 and TRBJ1-2, with D tentatively TRBD1 (5 bases). V was cut by 6 bases and J by 2 bases, with 10 bases left in between. The CDR3 length is 13 residues. CDR3 region: CASSKGPNYGYTF. CDR3 nucleotide sequence: TGTGCCAGCAGCAAGGGACCGAACTATGGCTACACCTTC.

This clonotype was observed many times. V usage is TRBV28 and J usage is TRBJ2-7; 8 bases match TRBD2. J lost 6 bases, V lost 5 bases, and 12 bases had no gene match. From germline, CDR1 is MDHEN and CDR2 SYDVKM. There are 15 residues in the CDR3. CDR3 nucleotide sequence: TGTGCCAGCAGTCGCGTCTCGGCGGGGGGTGGCGAGCAGTACTTC. Encoded protein: CASSRVSAGGGEQYF.

This clonotype was counted many times. V and J are TRBV28 and TRBJ2-5; D tentatively reads TRBD1 or TRBD2 (5 bases each). This CDR3 spans 13 amino acids. Germline CDR1 and CDR2: MDHEN and SYDVKM. V was pared by 10 bases and J by 9 bases, with 21 bases between. CDR3 amino acids: CATGPGPLQSQYF. For the CDR3, the DNA is TGTGCCACCGGCCCGGGACCCCTCCAGTCCCAGTACTTC.

This chain connects TRBV28 to TRBJ2-5, with unresolved D. V was pared by 4 bases and J by 0 bases, with 12 bases between. In germline, CDR1 is MDHEN, CDR2 SYDVKM. The CDR3 is made up of 15 amino acids. The CDR3 sequence: CASSSLKPYQETQYF. The DNA for the CDR3 is TGTGCCAGCAGTTCCTTGAAACCGTACCAAGAGACCCAGTACTTC.

V usage is TRBV7-2 and J usage is TRBJ2-5, with 7 bases matching TRBD2. The CDR3 contains 13 residues. Looked up from germline, CDR1 is SGHTA and CDR2 is FQGNSA. The trim removed 5 bases at V and 4 bases at J, leaving 4 bases unmatched. This chain's CDR3 is CASSPPSGETQYF. CDR3 sequence (DNA): TGTGCCAGCAGCCCCCCTAGCGGAGAGACCCAGTACTTC.

The rearrangement uses TRBV28 and TRBJ2-7; 7 bases align to TRBD2. The CDR3 is 15 residues long. V was pared by 5 bases and J by 4 bases, with 11 bases of the junction left unmatched. Germline V CDR1 and CDR2: MDHEN, SYDVKM. This CDR3 reads CASSLFGGGSYEQYF. CDR3 DNA: TGTGCCAGCAGTCTGTTTGGGGGAGGGTCATACGAGCAGTACTTC.

V is TRBV28 and J is TRBJ1-5; the D gene is possibly TRBD1 (6 bases). Germline V CDR1 and CDR2: MDHEN, SYDVKM. This CDR3 region has 16 residues. Trimming removed 7 bases from V and 6 bases from J, with 22 bases in between. The chain's CDR3 is CASKGGGEGVPQPQHF. CDR3 bases: TGTGCCAGCAAGGGAGGAGGGGAGGGGGTCCCTCAGCCCCAGCATTTT.